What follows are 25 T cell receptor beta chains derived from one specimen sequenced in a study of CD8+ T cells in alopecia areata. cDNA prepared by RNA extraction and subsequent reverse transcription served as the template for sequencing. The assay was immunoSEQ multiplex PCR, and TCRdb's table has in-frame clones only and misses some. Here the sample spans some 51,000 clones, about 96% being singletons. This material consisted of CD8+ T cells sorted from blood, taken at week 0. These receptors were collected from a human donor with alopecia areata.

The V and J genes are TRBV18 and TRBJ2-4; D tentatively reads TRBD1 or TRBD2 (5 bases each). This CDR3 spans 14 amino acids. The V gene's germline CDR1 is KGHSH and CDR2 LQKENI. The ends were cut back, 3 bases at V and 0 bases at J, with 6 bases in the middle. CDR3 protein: CASSPGGAKNIQYF. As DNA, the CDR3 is TGTGCCAGCTCACCTGGGGGAGCCAAAAACATTCAGTACTTC.

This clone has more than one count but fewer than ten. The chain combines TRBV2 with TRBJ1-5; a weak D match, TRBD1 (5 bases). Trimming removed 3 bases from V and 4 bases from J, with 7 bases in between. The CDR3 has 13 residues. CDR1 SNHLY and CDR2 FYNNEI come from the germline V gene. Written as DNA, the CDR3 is TGTGCCAGCAGTGATTCAGGGAATCAGCCCCAGCATTTT. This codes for CASSDSGNQPQHF.

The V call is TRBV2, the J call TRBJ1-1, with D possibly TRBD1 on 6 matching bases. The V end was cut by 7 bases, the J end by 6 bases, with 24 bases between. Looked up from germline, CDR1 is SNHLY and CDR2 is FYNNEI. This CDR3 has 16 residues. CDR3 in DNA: TGTGCCAGCACACGGACTACCAGGGGCGCAGGTCCTGAAGCTTTCTTT. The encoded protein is CASTRTTRGAGPEAFF.

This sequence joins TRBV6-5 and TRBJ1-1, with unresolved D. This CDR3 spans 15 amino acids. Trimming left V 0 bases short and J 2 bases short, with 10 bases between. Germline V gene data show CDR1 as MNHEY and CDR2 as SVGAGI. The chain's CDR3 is CASSYSSGYNTEAFF. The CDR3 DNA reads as TGTGCCAGCAGTTACTCGTCGGGGTACAACACTGAAGCTTTCTTT.

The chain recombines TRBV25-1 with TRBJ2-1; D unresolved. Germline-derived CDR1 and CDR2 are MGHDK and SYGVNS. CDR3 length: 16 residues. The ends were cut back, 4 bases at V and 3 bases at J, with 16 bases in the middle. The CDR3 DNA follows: TGTGCCAGCAGTGCTGCTGGGCCCTGGGACTACAATGAGCAGTTCTTC. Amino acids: CASSAAGPWDYNEQFF.

The DNA of the CDR3 is TGTGCTAGTGGCCCGGGACCGAACTCCTACGAGCAGTACTTC. This sequence encodes CASGPGPNSYEQYF. The V and J genes are TRBV12-5 and TRBJ2-7; D might be TRBD1 or TRBD2, each matching 5 bases. The CDR3 runs to 14 residues. Germline values: CDR1 LGHNT, CDR2 FRNRAP. V lost 6 bases and J 0 bases, leaving 12 bases between the germline ends.

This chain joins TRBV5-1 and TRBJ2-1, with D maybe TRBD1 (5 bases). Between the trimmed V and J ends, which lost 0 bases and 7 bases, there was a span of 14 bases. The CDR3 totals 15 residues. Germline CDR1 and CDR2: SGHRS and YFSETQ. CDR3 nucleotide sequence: TGCGCCAGCAGCTTGGGGGGCGGCTGGGGTAATGAGCAGTTCTTC. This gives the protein CASSLGGGWGNEQFF.

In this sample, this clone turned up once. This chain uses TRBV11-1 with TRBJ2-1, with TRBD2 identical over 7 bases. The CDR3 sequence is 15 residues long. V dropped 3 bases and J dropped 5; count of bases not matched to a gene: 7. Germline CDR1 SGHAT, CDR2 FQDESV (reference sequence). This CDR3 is CASSLNGGTHNEQFF. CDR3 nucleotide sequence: TGTGCCAGCAGCTTGAACGGGGGGACGCACAATGAGCAGTTCTTC. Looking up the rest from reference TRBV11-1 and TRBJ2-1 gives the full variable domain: EAEVAQSPRYKITEKSQAVAFWCDPISGHATLYWYRQILGQGPELLVQFQDESVVDDSQLPKDRFSAERLKGVDSTLKIQPAELGDSAMYLCASSLNGGTHNEQFFGPGTRLTVL.

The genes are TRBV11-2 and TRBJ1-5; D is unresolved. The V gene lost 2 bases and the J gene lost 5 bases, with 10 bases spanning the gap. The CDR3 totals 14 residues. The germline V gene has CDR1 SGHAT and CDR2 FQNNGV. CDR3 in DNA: TGTGCCAGCAGCTTATTTGGCCCCGATCAGCCCCAGCATTTT. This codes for CASSLFGPDQPQHF.

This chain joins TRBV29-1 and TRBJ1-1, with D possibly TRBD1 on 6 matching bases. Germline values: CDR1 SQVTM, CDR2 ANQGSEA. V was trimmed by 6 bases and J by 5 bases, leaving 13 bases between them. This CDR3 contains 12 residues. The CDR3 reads CSVLQGGTEAFF. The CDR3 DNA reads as TGCAGCGTCCTACAGGGAGGAACTGAAGCTTTCTTT.

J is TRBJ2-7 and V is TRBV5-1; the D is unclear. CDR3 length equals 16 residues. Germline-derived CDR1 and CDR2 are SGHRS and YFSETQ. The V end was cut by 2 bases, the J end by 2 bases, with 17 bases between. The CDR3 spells CASSFTLRAGPYEQYF. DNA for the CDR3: TGCGCCAGCAGCTTTACTCTACGAGCTGGGCCCTACGAGCAGTACTTC.

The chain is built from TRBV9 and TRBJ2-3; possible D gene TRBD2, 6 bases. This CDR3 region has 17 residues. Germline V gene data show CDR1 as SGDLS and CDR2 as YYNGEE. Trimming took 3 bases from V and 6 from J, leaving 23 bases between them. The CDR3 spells CASSADSETSFTDTQYF. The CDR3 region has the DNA TGTGCCAGCAGCGCCGATTCTGAGACTAGTTTCACGGATACGCAGTATTTT.

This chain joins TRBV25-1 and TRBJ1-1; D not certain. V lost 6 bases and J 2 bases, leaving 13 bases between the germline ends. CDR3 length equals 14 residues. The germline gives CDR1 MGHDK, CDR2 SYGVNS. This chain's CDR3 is CASRARGINTEAFF. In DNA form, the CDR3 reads TGTGCCAGCAGGGCCCGCGGTATAAACACTGAAGCTTTCTTT.

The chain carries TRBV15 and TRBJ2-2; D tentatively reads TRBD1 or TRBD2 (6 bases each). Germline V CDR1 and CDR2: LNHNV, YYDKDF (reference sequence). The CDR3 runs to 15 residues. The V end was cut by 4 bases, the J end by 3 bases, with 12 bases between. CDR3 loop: CATSKGGSDTGELFF. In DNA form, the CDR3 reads TGTGCCACCAGCAAAGGGGGGTCCGACACCGGGGAGCTGTTTTTT. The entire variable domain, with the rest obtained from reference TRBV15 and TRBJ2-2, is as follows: DAMVIQNPRYQVTQFGKPVTLSCSQTLNHNVMYWYQQKSSQAPKLLFHYYDKDFNNEADTPDNFQSRRPNTSFCFLDIRSPGLGDTAMYLCATSKGGSDTGELFFGEGSRLTVL.

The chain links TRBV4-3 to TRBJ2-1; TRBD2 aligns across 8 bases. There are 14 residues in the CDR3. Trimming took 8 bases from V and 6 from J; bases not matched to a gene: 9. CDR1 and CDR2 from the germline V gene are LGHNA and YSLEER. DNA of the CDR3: TGCGCCAGCGCGCCGGGACTAGTGTTCAATGAGCAGTTCTTC. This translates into CASAPGLVFNEQFF.

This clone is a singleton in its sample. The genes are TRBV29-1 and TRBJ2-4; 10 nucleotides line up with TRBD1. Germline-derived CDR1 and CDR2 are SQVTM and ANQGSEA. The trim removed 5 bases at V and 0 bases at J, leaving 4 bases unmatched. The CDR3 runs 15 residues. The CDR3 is CSVRGQGLAKNIQYF. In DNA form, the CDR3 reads TGCAGCGTTAGGGGACAGGGGCTAGCCAAAAACATTCAGTACTTC.

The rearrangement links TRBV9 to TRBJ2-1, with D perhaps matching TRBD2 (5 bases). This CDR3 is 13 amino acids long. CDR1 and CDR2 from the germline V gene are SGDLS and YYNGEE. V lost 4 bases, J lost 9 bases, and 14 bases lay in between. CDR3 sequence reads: CASSPGGASEQFF. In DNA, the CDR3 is TGTGCCAGCAGCCCCGGAGGAGCCTCTGAGCAGTTCTTC.

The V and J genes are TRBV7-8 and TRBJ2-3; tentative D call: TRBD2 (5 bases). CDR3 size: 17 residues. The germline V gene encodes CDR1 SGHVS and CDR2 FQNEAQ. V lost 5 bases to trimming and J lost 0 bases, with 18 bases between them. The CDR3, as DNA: TGTGCCAGCAGCAACCCCCTTTCCGGGGTTAGCACAGATACGCAGTATTTT. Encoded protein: CASSNPLSGVSTDTQYF.

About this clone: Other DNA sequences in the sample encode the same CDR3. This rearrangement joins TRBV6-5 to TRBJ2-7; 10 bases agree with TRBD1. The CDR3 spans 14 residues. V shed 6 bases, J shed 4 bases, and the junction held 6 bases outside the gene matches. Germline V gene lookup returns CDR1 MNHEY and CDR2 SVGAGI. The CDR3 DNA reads TGTGCCAGCAGCCCCGGGACAGGGGTTTACGAGCAGTACTTC. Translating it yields CASSPGTGVYEQYF.

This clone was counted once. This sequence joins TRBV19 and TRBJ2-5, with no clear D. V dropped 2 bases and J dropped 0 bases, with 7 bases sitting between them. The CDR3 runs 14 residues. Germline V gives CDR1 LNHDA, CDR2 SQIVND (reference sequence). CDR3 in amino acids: CASSIMGNQETQYF. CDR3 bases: TGTGCCAGTAGTATAATGGGGAACCAAGAGACCCAGTACTTC. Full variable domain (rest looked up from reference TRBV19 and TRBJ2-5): DGGITQSPKYLFRKEGQNVTLSCEQNLNHDAMYWYRQDPGQGLRLIYYSQIVNDFQKGDIAEGYSVSREKKESFPLTVTSAQKNPTAFYLCASSIMGNQETQYFGPGTRLLVL.

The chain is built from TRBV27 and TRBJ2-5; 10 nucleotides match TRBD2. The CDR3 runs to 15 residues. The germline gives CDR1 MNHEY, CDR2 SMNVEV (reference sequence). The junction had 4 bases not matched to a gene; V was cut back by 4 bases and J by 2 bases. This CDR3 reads CASSSPAGGQETQYF. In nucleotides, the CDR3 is TGTGCCAGCAGTTCCCCAGCGGGGGGGCAAGAGACCCAGTACTTC.

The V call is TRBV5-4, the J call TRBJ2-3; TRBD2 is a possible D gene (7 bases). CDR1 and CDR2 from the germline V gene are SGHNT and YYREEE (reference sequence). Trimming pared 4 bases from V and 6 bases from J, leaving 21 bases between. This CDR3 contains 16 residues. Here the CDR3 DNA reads TGTGCCAGCAGCCGAGCAGGGGCCCGGGGGGCGGATACGCAGTATTTT. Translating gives CASSRAGARGADTQYF.

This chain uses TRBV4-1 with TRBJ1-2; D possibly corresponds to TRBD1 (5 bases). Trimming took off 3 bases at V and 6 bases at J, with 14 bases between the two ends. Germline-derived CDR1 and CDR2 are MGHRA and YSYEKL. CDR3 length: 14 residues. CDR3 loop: CASSQGRSWDGYTF. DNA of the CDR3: TGCGCCAGCAGCCAGGGACGGTCATGGGATGGCTACACCTTC.

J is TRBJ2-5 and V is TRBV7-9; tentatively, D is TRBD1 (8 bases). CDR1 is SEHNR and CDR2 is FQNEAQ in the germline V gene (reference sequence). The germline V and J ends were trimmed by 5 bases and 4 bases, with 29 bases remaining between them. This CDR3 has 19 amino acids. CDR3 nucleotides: TGTGCCAGCAGCCTCCCTGGGGACAGGCCGGGAGCGGGGTCAGAGACCCAGTACTTC. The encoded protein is CASSLPGDRPGAGSETQYF.

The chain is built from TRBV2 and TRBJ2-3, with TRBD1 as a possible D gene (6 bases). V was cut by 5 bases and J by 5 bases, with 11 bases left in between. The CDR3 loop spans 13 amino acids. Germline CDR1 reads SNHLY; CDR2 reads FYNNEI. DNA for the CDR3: TGTGCCAGCAGTACCCAGGGGAGAGATACGCAGTATTTT. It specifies CASSTQGRDTQYF.